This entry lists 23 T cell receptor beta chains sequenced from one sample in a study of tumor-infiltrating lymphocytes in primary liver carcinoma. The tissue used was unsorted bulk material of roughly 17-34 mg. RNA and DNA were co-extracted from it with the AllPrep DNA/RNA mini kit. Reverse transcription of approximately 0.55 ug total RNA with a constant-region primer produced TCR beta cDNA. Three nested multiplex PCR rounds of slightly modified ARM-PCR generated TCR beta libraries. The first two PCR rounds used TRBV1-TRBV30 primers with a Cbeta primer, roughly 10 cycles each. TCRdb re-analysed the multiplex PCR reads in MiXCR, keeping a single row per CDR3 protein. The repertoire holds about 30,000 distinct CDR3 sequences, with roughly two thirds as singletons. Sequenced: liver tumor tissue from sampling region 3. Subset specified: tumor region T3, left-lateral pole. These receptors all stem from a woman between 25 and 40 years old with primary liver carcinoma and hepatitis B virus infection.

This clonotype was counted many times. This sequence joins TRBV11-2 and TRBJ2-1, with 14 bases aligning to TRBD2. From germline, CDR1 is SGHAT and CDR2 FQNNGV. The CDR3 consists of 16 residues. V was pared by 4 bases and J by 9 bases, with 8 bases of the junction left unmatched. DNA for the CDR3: TGTGCCAGCAGCTCCCGACTAGCGGGGGGGCATACTGAGCAGTTCTTC. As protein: CASSSRLAGGHTEQFF. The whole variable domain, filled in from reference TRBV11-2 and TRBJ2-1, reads EAGVAQSPRYKIIEKRQSVAFWCNPISGHATLYWYQQILGQGPKLLIQFQNNGVVDDSQLPKDRFSAERLKGVDSTLKIQPAKLEDSAVYLCASSSRLAGGHTEQFFGPGTRLTVL.

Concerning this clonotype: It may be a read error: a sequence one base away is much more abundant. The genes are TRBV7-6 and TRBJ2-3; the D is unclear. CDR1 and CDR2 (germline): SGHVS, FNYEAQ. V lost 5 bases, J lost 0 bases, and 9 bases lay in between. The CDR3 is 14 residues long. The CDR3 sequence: CASSIEQSTDTQYF. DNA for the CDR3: TGTGCCAGCAGCATAGAACAAAGCACAGATACGCAGTATTTT.

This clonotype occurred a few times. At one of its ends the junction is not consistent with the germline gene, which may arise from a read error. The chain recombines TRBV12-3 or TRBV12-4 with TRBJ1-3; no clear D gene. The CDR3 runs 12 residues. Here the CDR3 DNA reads TGTACCAGCGGGTGCTCTGGAAACACCATATATTTT. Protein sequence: CTSGCSGNTIYF.

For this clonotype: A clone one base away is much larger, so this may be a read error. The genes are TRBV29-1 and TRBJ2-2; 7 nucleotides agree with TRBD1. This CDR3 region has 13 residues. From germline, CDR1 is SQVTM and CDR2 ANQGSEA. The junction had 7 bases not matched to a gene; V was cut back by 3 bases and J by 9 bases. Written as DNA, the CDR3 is TGCAGCGTTGATCGCTTAGGGGGCAGGGAGCTGTTTTTT. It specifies CSVDRLGGRELFF.

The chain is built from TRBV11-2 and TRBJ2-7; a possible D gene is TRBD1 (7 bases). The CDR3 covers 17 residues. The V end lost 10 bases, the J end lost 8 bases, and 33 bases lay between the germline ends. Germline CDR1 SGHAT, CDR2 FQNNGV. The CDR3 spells CANSITGGGSWTYKQYF. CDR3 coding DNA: TGTGCCAACAGTATCACAGGAGGGGGCTCTTGGACCTATAAGCAGTACTTC.

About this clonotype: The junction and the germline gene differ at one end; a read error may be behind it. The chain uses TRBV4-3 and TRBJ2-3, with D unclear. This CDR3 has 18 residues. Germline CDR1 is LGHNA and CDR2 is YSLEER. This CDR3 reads CASSQSVWLGDPDDTLYF. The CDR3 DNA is TGCGCCAGCAGCCAGTCGGTCTGGCTAGGCGATCCTGATGATACGCTGTATTTT.

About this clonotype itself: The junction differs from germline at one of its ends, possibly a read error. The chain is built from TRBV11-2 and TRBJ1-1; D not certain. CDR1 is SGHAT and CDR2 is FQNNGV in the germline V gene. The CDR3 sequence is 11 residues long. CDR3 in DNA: TGTGCCATCAGCTTGGGTACTGAAGCTCTCTTT. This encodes CAISLGTEALF.

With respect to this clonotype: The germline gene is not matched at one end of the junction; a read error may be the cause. The CDR3 protein is CSVDGGGVTEALF. In DNA, the CDR3 is TGCAGCGTTGATGGAGGCGGGGTCACAGAAGCTTTATTT. This chain links TRBV29-1 with TRBJ1-1; D call uncertain. CDR1 SQVTM and CDR2 ANQGSEA come from the germline V gene. CDR3 length: 13 amino acids.

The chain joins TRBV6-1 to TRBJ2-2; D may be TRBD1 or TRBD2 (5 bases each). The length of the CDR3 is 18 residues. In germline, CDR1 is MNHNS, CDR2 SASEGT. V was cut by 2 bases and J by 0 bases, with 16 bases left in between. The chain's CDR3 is CASSETLRGAANTGELFF. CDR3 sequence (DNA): TGTGCCAGCAGTGAAACCCTTCGGGGCGCCGCGAACACCGGGGAGCTGTTTTTT.

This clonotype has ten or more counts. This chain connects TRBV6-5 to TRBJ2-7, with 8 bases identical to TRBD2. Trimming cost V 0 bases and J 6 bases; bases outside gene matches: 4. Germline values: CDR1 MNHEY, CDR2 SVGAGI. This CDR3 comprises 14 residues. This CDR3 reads CASSYSSGNSEQYF. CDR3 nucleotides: TGTGCCAGCAGTTACTCTAGCGGGAATAGCGAGCAGTACTTC.

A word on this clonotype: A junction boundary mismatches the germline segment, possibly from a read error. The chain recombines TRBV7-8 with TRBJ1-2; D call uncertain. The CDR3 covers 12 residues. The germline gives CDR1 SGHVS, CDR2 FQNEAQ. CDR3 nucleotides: TGTGCCAGCTGCCACCGTTACGAGGGCTACACATTC. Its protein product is CASCHRYEGYTF.

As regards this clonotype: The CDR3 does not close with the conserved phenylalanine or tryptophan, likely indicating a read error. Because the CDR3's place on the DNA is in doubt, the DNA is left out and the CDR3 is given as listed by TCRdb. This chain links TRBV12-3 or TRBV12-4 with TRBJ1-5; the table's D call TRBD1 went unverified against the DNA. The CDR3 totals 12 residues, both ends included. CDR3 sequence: CASSTQGRPQHS.

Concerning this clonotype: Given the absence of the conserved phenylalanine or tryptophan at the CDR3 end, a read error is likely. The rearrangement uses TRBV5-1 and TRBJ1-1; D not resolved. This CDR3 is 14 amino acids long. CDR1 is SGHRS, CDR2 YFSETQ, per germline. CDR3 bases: TGCGCCAACAGCTTGACCGGCGGGGACACTGAAGCTTTCCTT. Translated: CANSLTGGDTEAFL.

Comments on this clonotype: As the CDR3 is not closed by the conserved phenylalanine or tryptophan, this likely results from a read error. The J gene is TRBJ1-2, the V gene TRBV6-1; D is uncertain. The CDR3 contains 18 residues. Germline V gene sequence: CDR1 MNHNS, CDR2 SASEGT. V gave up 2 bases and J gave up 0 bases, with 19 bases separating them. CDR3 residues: CASSERFLDLRTNYGYTL. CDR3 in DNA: TGTGCCAGCAGTGAACGGTTCCTGGACCTTAGAACTAACTATGGCTACACCTTA.

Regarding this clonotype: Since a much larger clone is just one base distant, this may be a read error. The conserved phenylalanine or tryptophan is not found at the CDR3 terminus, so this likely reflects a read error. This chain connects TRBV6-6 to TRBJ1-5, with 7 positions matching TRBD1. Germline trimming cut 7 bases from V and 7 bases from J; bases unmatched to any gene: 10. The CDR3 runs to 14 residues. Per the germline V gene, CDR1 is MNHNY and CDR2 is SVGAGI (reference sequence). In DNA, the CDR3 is TGTGCCAGCAATACAACAGGGGTCGGCCAGCCCCAGCATCTT. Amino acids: CASNTTGVGQPQHL.

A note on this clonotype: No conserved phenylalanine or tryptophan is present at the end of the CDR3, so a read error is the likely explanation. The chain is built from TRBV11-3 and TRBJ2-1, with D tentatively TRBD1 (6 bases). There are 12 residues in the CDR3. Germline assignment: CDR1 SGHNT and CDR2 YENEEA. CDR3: CVSLLTGVEQFL. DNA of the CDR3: TGTGTCAGCCTCCTGACAGGTGTCGAGCAGTTCCTT.

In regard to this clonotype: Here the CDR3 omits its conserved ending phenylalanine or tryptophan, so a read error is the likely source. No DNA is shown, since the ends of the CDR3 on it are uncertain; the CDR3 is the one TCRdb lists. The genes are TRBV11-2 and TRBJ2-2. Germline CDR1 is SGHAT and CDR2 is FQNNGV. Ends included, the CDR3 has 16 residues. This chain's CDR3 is CANSPDPQLNTGELLY.

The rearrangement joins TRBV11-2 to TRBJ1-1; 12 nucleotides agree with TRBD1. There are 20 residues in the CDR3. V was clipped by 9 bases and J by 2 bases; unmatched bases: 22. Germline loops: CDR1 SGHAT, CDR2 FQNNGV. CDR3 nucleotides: TGTGCCAGTAGCATTCGGGACAGGGGGCGCAAGAGGTGGAGTAACACTGAAGCTTTCTTT. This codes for CASSIRDRGRKRWSNTEAFF. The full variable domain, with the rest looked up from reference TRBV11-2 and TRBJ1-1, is EAGVAQSPRYKIIEKRQSVAFWCNPISGHATLYWYQQILGQGPKLLIQFQNNGVVDDSQLPKDRFSAERLKGVDSTLKIQPAKLEDSAVYLCASSIRDRGRKRWSNTEAFFGQGTRLTVV.

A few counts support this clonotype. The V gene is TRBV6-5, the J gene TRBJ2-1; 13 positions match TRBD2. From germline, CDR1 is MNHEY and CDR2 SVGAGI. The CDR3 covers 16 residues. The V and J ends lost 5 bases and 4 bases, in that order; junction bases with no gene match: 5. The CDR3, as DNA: TGTGCCAGCAGTCACCAGGGACTAGCGGGATACAATGAGCAGTTCTTC. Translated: CASSHQGLAGYNEQFF.

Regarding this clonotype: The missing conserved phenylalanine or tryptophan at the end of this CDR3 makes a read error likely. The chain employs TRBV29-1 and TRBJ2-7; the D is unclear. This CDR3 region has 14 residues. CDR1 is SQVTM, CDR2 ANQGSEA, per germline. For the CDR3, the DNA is TGCAGAGTTGAAGATGAATACAGCTCCTACGAGCAGTACCTC. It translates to CRVEDEYSSYEQYL.

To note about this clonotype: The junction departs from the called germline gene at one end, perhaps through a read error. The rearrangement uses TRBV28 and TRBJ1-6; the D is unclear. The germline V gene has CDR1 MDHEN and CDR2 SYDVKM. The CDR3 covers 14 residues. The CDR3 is CASSGLSGTSPLHF. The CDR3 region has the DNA TGTGCCAGCAGTGGACTATCCGGAACCTCACCCCTCCACTTC.

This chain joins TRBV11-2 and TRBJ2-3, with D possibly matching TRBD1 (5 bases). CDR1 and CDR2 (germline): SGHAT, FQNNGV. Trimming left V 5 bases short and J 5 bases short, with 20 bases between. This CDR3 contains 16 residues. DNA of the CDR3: TGTGCCAGCAGCCGGACGCGACAGAGGTGGGGAGATACGCAGTATTTT. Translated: CASSRTRQRWGDTQYF.

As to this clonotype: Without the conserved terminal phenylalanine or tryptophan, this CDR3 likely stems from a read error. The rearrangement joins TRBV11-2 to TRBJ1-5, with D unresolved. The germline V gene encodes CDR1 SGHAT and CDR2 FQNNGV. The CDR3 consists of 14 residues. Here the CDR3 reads CASSLNLTGQHQHS. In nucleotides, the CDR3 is TGTGCCAGCAGCTTAAACCTCACTGGCCAGCACCAGCATTCT.